The 10 T cell receptor beta chains below were found in one sample sequenced in a study of OX40 agonist ivuxolimab in advanced cancers. Generated by immunoSEQ multiplex PCR, the TCRdb table keeps only in-frame clones and is missing some. This sample yields about 68,000 clones, of which 65% to 85% are seen a single time; about 11% belongs to the top ten. Specimen: CD4+ or CD8+ T cells sorted from blood, collected in a trial of the OX40 agonist ivuxolimab. These receptor sequences come from an adult with an advanced solid tumor such as melanoma, head and neck, liver or kidney cancer.

V usage is TRBV9 and J usage is TRBJ2-5; D is possibly TRBD1 or TRBD2 (7 bases each). The germline V and J ends were trimmed by 6 bases and 2 bases, with 17 bases remaining between them. Germline CDR1 SGDLS, CDR2 YYNGEE. The CDR3 covers 15 residues. The CDR3 sequence: CASTGGTALQETQYF. As DNA, the CDR3 is TGTGCCAGCACCGGGGGGACAGCACTGCAAGAGACCCAGTACTTC.

This chain connects TRBV5-4 to TRBJ1-3, with 11 bases fitting TRBD1. The CDR3 has 15 amino acids. Trimming took 3 bases from V and 2 from J; bases not matched to a gene: 1. Germline CDR1 and CDR2: SGHNT and YYREEE (reference sequence). The CDR3 loop reads CASSSDRGPGNTIYF. The DNA for the CDR3 is TGTGCCAGCAGCTCGGACAGGGGGCCTGGAAACACCATATATTTT. The full variable domain, completed using reference TRBV5-4 and TRBJ1-3, is ETGVTQSPTHLIKTRGQQVTLRCSSQSGHNTVSWYQQALGQGPQFIFQYYREEENGRGNFPPRFSGLQFPNYSSELNVNALELDDSALYLCASSSDRGPGNTIYFGEGSWLTVV.

The chain has TRBV19 and TRBJ1-5; weak D call: TRBD1 (6 bases). Trimming shortened V by 4 bases and J by 0 bases, and 13 bases separated the two germline ends. This CDR3 has 16 residues. Germline CDR1 reads LNHDA; CDR2 reads SQIVND (reference sequence). CDR3 bases: TGTGCCAGTAGTACGAGACAGGATTATAGCAATCAGCCCCAGCATTTT. Its translation: CASSTRQDYSNQPQHF.

The chain couples TRBV9 to TRBJ2-3; D not resolved. The CDR3 is 15 residues long. Germline V gene lookup returns CDR1 SGDLS and CDR2 YYNGEE. Trimming stripped 3 bases from V and 6 bases from J, with 17 bases between. The CDR3 nucleotides read TGTGCCAGCAGCGCGTTGGACGGCCTTATTGATACGCAGTATTTT. It translates to CASSALDGLIDTQYF.

The rearrangement uses TRBV7-2 and TRBJ2-3, with D perhaps assigned TRBD1 or TRBD2 (6 bases each). This CDR3 has 16 residues. Trimming stripped 6 bases from V and 8 bases from J, with 24 bases between. Germline lookup yields CDR1 SGHTA and CDR2 FQGNSA. The CDR3 here is CASSPEGGPIAGTQYF. CDR3 coding DNA: TGTGCCAGCAGTCCTGAGGGGGGCCCTATCGCTGGTACGCAGTATTTT.

The rearrangement joins TRBV10-3 to TRBJ2-3, with 7 positions matching TRBD1. J was trimmed by 3 bases and V by 10 bases; bases with no gene match: 4. The CDR3 totals 12 residues. Germline-derived CDR1 and CDR2 are ENHRY and SYGVKD. CDR3 protein: CATGTDTDTQYF. Here the CDR3 DNA reads TGTGCCACGGGGACAGATACAGATACGCAGTATTTT.

This clone has more than one count but fewer than ten. This rearrangement joins TRBV2 to TRBJ1-1; unclear D gene. The germline V gene has CDR1 SNHLY and CDR2 FYNNEI. Trimming pared 8 bases from V and 1 base from J, leaving 5 bases between. The CDR3 spans 11 residues. The CDR3 coding sequence is TGTGCCAGCGGAACGAACACTGAAGCTTTCTTT. This sequence encodes CASGTNTEAFF. The entire variable domain, with the rest obtained from reference TRBV2 and TRBJ1-1, is as follows: EPEVTQTPSHQVTQMGQEVILRCVPISNHLYFYWYRQILGQKVEFLVSFYNNEISEKSEIFDDQFSVERPDGSNFTLKIRSTKLEDSAMYFCASGTNTEAFFGQGTRLTVV.

The J gene is TRBJ2-5, the V gene TRBV18; D gene unclear. The germline V and J ends were trimmed by 3 bases and 5 bases, with 10 bases remaining between them. This CDR3 spans 13 amino acids. The germline V gene has CDR1 KGHSH and CDR2 LQKENI. In nucleotides, the CDR3 is TGTGCCAGCTCACCTCTAGACCGGGAGACCCAGTACTTC. This translates into CASSPLDRETQYF.

This chain joins TRBV29-1 and TRBJ2-7; TRBD1 matches 8 bases. Germline assignment: CDR1 SQVTM and CDR2 ANQGSEA. V shed 1 base and J 3 bases; nucleotides not matched to a gene: 5. The CDR3 is 14 amino acids. The CDR3 here is CSVEAGGIGYEQYF. CDR3 coding DNA: TGCAGCGTTGAAGCAGGGGGCATTGGCTACGAGCAGTACTTC.

Sample share makes this clone medium-sized (0.01 to 0.1%). This chain uses TRBV19 with TRBJ1-1, with TRBD1 as a possible D gene (5 bases). Trimming shortened V by 5 bases and J by 0 bases, and 7 bases separated the two germline ends. Germline V gene data show CDR1 as LNHDA and CDR2 as SQIVND (reference sequence). The CDR3 is 13 residues long. Here the CDR3 reads CASSRQLNTEAFF. In DNA, the CDR3 is TGTGCCAGTAGTCGACAGTTGAACACTGAAGCTTTCTTT.